The 4 T cell receptor beta chains reported below all come from one sample, sequenced in a study of blood T cell repertoires in COVID-19. Generated by immunoSEQ multiplex PCR, the TCRdb table keeps only in-frame clones and is missing some. The sample consists of 100,000 to 150,000 clones, roughly four fifths of them appearing once. Material: peripheral blood. The origin of the receptors is a human donor in a cohort sampled during active COVID-19.

The rearrangement uses TRBV6-5 and TRBJ2-3; 7 bases match TRBD1. Germline V CDR1 and CDR2: MNHEY, SVGAGI. CDR3 length: 14 amino acids. V dropped 8 bases and J dropped 2; count of bases not matched to a gene: 7. CDR3 in DNA: TGTGCCAGCTCCGACAGGGCAGTCACAGATACGCAGTATTTT. It yields the protein CASSDRAVTDTQYF.

J is TRBJ2-2 and V is TRBV4-1, with TRBD2 matching over 13 bases. The CDR3 extends over 16 amino acids. The junction had 6 bases not matched to a gene; V was cut back by 5 bases and J by 6 bases. CDR1 and CDR2 (germline): MGHRA, YSYEKL. The CDR3 DNA is TGCGCCAGCAGCAGACTAGCGGGGGGCGGGGCCGGGGAGCTGTTTTTT. Translating gives CASSRLAGGGAGELFF.

The chain combines TRBV19 with TRBJ2-5; 14 bases line up with TRBD2. With 5 bases clipped from V and 2 bases from J, the junction kept 4 bases outside the gene matches. CDR3 length: 16 amino acids. Germline V gene sequence: CDR1 LNHDA, CDR2 SQIVND (reference sequence). CDR3 amino acids: CASSPGLAGGQETQYF. The DNA of the CDR3 is TGTGCCAGTAGTCCTGGACTAGCGGGGGGTCAAGAGACCCAGTACTTC.

The chain couples TRBV6-1 to TRBJ2-3, with 7 bases aligning to TRBD1. J was trimmed by 7 bases and V by 3 bases; bases with no gene match: 4. Looked up from germline, CDR1 is MNHNS and CDR2 is SASEGT. The CDR3 extends over 13 amino acids. In DNA, the CDR3 is TGTGCCAGCAGTGAGGACAGGTCGAATACGCAGTATTTT. The encoded protein is CASSEDRSNTQYF.